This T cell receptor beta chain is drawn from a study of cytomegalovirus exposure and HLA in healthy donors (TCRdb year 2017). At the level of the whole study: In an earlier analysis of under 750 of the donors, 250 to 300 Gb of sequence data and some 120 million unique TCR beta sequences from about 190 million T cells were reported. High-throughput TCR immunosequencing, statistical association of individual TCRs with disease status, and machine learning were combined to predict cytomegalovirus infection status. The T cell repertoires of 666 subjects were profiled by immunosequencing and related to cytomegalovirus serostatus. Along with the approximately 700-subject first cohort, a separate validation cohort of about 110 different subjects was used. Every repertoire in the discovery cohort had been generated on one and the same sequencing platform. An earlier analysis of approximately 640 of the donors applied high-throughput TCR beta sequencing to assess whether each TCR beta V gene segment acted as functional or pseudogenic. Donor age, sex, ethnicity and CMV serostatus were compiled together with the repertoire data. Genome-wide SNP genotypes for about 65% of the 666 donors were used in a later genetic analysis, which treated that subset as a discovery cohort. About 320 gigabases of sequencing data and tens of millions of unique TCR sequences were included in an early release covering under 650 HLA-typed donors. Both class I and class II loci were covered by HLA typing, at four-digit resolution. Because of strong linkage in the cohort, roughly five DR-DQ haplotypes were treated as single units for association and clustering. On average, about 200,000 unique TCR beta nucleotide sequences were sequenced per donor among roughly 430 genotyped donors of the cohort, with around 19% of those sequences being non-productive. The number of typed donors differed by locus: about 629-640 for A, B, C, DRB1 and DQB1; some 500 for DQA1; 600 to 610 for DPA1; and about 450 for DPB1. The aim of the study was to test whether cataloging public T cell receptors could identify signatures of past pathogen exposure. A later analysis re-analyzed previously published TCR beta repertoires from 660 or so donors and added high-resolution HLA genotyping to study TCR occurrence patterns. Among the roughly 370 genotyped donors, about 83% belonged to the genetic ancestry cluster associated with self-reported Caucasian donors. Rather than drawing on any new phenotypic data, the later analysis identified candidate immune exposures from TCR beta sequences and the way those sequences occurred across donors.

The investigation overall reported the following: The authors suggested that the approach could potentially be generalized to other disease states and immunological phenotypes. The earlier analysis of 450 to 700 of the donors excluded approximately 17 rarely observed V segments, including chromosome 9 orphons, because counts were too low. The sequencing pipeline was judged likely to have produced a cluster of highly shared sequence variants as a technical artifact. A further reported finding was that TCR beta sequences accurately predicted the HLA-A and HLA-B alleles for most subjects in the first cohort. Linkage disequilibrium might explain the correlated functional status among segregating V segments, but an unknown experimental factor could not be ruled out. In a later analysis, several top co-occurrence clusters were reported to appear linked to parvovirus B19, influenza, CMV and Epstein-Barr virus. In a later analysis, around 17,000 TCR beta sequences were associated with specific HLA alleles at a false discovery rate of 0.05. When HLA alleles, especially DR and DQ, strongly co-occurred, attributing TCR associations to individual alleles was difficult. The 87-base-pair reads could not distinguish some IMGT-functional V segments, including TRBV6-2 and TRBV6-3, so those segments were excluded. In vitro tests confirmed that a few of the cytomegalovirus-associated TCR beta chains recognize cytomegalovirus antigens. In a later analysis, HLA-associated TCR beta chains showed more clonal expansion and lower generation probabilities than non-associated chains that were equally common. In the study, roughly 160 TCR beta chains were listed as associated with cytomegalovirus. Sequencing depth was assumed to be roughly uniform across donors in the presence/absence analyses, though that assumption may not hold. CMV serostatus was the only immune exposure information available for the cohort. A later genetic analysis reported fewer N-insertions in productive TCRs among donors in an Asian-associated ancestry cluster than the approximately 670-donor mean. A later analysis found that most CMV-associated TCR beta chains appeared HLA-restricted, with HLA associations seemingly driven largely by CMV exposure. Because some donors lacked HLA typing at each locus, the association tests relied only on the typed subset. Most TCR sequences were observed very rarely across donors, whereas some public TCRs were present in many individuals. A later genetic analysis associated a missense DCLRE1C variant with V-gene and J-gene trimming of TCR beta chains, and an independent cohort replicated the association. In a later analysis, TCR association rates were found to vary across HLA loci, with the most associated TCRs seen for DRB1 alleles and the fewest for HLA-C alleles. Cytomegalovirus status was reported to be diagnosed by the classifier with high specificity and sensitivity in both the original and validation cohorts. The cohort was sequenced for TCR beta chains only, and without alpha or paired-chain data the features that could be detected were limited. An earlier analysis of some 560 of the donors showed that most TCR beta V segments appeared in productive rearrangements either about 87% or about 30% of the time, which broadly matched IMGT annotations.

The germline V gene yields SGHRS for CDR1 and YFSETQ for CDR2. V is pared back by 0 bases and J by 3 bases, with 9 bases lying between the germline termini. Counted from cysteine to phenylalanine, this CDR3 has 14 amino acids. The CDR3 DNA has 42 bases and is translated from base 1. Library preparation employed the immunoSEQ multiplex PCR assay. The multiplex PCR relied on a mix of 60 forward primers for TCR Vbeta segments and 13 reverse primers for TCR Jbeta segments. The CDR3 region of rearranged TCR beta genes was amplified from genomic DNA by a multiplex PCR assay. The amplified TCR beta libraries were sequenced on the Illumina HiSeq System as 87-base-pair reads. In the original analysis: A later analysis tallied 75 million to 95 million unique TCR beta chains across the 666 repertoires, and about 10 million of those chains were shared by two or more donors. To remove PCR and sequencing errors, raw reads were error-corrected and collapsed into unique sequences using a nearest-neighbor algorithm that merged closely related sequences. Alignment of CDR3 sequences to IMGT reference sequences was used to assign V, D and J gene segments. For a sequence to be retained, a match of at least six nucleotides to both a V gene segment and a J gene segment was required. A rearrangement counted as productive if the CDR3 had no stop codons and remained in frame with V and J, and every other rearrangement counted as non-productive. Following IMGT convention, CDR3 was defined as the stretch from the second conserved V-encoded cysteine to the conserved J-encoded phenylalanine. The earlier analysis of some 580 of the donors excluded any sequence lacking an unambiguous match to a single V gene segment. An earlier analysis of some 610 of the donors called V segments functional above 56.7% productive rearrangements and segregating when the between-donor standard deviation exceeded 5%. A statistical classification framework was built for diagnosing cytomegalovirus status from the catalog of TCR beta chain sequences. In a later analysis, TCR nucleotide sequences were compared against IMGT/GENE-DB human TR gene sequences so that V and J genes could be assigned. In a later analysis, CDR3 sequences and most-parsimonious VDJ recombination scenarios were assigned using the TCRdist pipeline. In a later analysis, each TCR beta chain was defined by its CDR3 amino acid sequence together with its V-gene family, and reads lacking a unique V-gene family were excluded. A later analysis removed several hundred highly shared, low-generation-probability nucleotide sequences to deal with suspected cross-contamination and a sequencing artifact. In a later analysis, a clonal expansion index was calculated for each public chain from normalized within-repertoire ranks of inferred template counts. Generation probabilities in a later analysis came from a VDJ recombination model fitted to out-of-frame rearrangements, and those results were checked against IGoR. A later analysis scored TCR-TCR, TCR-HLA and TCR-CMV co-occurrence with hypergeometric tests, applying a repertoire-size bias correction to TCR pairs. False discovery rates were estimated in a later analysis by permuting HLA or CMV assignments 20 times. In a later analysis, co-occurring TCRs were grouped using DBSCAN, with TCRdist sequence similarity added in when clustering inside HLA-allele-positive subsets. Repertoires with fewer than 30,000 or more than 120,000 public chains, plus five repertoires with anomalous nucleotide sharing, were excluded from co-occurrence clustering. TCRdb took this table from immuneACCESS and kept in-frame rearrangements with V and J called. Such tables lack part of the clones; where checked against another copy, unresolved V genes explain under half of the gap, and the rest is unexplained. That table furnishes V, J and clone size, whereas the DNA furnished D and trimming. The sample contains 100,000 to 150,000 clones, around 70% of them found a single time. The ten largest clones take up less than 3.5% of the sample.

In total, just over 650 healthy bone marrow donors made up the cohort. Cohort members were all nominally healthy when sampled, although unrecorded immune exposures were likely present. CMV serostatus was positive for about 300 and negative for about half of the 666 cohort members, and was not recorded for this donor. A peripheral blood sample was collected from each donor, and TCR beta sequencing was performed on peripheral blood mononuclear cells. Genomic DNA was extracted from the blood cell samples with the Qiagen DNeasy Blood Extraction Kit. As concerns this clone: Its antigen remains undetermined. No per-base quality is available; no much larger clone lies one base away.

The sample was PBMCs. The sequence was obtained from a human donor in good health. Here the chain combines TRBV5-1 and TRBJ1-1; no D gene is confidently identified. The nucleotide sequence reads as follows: TGCGCCAGCAGCTTGGCCCGGAGAGACACTGAAGCTTTCTTT. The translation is CASSLARRDTEAFF.